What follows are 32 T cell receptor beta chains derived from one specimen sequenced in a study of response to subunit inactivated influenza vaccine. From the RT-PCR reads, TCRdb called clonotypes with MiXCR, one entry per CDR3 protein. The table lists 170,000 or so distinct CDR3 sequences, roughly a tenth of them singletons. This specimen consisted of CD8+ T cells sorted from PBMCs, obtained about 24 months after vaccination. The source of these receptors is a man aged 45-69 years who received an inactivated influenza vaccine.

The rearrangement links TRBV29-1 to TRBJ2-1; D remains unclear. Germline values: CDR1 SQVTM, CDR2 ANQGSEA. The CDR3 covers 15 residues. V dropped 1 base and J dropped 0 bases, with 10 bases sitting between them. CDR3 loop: CSVEAIRLSYNEQFF. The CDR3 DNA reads TGCAGCGTTGAAGCTATTAGACTCTCCTACAATGAGCAGTTCTTC.

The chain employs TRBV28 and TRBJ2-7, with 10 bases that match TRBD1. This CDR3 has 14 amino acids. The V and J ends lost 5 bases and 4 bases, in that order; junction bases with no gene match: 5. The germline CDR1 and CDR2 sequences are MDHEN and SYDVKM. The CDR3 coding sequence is TGTGCCAGCAGTCCGGGACAGGGGATGTACGAGCAGTACTTC. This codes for CASSPGQGMYEQYF.

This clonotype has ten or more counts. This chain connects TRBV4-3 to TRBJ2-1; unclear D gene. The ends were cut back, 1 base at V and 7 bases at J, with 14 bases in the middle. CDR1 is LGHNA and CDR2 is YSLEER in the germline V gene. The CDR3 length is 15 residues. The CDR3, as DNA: TGCGCCAGCAGCCAAGTTATCGATACCACAAATGAGCAGTTCTTC. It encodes CASSQVIDTTNEQFF.

CDR3 sequence: CASSKTAIEETQYF. The CDR3 nucleotides are TGTGCCAGCAGTAAGACTGCTATAGAAGAGACCCAGTACTTC. The V gene is TRBV6-2 or TRBV6-3, the J gene TRBJ2-5; D gene uncertain. Trimming removed 5 bases from V and 3 bases from J, with 13 bases in between. CDR3 length: 14 amino acids. CDR1 and CDR2 from the germline V gene are MNHEY and SVGEGT.

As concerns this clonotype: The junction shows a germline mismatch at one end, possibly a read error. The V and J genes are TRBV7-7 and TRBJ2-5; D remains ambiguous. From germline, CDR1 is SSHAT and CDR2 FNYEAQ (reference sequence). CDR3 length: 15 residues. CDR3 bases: TGTGCTAGCAGCCAAGGGCCCAGGCGCGAGGAGACCCAGTACTTC. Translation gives CASSQGPRREETQYF.

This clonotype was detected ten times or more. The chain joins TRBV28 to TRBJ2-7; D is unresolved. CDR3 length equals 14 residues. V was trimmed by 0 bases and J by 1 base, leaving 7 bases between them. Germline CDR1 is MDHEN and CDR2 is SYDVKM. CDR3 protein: CASSLWGQSYEQYF. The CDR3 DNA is TGTGCCAGCAGTTTATGGGGCCAGTCCTACGAGCAGTACTTC. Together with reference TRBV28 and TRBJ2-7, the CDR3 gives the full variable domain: DVKVTQSSRYLVKRTGEKVFLECVQDMDHENMFWYRQDPGLGLRLIYFSYDVKMKEKGDIPEGYSVSREKKERFSLILESASTNQTSMYLCASSLWGQSYEQYFGPGTRLTVT.

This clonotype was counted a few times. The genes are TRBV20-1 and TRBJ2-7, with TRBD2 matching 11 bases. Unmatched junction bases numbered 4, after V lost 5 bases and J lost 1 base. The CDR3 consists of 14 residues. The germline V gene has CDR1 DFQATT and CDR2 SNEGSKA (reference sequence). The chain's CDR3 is CSAYRLAGSYEQYF. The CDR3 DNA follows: TGCAGTGCTTACCGACTAGCGGGATCCTACGAGCAGTACTTC.

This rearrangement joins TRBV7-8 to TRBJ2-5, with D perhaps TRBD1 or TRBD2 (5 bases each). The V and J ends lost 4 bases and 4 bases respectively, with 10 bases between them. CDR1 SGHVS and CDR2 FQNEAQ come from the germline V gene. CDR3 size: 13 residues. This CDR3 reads CASSWTGGETQYF. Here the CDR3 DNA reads TGTGCCAGCAGCTGGACTGGGGGAGAGACCCAGTACTTC.

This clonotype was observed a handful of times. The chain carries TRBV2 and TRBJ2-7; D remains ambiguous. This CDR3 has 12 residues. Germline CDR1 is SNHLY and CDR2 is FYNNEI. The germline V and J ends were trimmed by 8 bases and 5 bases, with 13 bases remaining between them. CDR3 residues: CASGKGRDEQYF. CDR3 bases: TGTGCCAGCGGAAAAGGCCGCGACGAGCAGTACTTC. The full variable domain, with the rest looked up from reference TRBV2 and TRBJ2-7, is EPEVTQTPSHQVTQMGQEVILRCVPISNHLYFYWYRQILGQKVEFLVSFYNNEISEKSEIFDDQFSVERPDGSNFTLKIRSTKLEDSAMYFCASGKGRDEQYFGPGTRLTVT.

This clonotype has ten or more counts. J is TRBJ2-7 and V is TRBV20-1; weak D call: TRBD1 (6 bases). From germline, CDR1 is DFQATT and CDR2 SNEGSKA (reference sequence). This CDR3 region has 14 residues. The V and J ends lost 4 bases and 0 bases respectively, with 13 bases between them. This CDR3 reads CSANQGQSSYEQYF. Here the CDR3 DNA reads TGCAGTGCTAACCAGGGGCAGAGCTCCTACGAGCAGTACTTC.

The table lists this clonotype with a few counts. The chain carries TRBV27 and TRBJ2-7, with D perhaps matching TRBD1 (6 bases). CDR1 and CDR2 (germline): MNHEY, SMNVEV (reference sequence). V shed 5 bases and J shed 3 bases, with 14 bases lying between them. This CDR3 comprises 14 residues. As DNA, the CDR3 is TGTGCCAGCAGTACAGGGCTAACTTTCTACGAGCAGTACTTC. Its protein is CASSTGLTFYEQYF.

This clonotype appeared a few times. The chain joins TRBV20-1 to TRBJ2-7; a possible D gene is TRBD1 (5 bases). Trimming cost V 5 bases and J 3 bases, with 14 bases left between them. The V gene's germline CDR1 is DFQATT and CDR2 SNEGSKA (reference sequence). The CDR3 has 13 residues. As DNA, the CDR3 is TGCAGTGCTTGGCAGGGAATTAACTACGAGCAGTACTTC. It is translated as CSAWQGINYEQYF.

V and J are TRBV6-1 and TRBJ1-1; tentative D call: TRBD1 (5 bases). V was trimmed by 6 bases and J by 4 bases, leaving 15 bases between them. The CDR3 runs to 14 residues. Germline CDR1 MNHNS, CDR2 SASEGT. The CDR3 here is CASSPRGVGTEAFF. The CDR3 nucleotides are TGTGCCAGCAGCCCACGGGGGGTAGGCACTGAAGCTTTCTTT.

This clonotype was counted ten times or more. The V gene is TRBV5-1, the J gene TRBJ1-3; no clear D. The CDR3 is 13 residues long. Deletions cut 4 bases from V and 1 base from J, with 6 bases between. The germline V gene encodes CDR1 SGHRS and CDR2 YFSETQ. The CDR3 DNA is TGCGCCAGCAGCCTGAATTCTGGAAACACCATATATTTT. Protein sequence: CASSLNSGNTIYF.

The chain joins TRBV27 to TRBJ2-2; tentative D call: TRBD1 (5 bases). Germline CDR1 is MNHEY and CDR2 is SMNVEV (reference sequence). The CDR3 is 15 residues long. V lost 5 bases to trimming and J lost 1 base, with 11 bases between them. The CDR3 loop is CASSPDIMNTGELFF. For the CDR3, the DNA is TGTGCCAGCAGTCCGGACATAATGAACACCGGGGAGCTGTTTTTT.

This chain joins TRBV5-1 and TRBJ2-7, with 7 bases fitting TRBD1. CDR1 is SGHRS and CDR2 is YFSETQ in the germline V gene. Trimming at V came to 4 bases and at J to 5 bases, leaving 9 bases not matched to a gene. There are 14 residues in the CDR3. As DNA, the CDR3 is TGCGCCAGCAGCCATGGACAGGAGGTGAACGAGCAGTACTTC. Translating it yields CASSHGQEVNEQYF.

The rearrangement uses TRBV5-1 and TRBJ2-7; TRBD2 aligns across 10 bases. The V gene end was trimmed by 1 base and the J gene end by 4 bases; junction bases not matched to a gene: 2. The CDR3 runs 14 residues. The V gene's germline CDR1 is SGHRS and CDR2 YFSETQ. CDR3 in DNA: TGCGCCAGCAGCTTGTCTAGCGGGAGTTACGAGCAGTACTTC. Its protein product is CASSLSSGSYEQYF. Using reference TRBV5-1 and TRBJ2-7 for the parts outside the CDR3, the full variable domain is KAGVTQTPRYLIKTRGQQVTLSCSPISGHRSVSWYQQTPGQGLQFLFEYFSETQRNKGNFPGRFSGRQFSNSRSEMNVSTLELGDSALYLCASSLSSGSYEQYFGPGTRLTVT.

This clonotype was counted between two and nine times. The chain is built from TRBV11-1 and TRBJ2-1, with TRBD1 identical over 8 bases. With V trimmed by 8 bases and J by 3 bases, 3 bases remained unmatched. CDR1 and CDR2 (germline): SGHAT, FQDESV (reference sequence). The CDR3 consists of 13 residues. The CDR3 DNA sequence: TGTGCCAGCGGGACAGGTTTCTACAATGAGCAGTTCTTC. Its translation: CASGTGFYNEQFF. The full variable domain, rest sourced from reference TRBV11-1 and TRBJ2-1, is EAEVAQSPRYKITEKSQAVAFWCDPISGHATLYWYRQILGQGPELLVQFQDESVVDDSQLPKDRFSAERLKGVDSTLKIQPAELGDSAMYLCASGTGFYNEQFFGPGTRLTVL.

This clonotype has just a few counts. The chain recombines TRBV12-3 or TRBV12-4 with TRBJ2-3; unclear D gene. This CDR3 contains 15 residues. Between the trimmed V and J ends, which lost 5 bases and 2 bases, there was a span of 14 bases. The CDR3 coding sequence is TGTGCCAGCAGTGACTCTAGGGCTAACACAGATACGCAGTATTTT. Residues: CASSDSRANTDTQYF.

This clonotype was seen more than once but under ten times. DNA of the CDR3: TGTGCCAGCAGTGTCAGAGGGAGGGCCGGGAACACTGAAGCTTTCTTT. Translated: CASSVRGRAGNTEAFF. J is TRBJ1-1 and V is TRBV2; D is undetermined. Trimming took 4 bases from V and 1 from J, leaving 16 bases between them. The germline CDR1 and CDR2 sequences are SNHLY and FYNNEI. This CDR3 contains 16 residues.

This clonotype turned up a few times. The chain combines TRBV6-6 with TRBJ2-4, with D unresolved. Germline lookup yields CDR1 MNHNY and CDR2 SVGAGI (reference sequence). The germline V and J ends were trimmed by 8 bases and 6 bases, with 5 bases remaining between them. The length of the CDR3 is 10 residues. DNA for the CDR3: TGTGCCAGCGGAAGAAACATTCAGTACTTC. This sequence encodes CASGRNIQYF.

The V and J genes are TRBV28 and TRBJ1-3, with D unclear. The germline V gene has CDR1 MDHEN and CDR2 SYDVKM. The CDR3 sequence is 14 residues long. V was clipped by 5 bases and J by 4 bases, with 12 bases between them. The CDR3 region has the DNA TGTGCCAGCAGTCCACCCGACTTCGGAAACACCATATATTTT. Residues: CASSPPDFGNTIYF.

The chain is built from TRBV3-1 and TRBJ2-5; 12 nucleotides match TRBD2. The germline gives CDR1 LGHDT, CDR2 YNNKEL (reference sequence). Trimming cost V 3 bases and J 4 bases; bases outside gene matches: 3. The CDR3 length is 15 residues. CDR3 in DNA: TGTGCCAGCAGCCATACTAGCGGGAGGCTAGAGACCCAGTACTTC. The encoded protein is CASSHTSGRLETQYF.

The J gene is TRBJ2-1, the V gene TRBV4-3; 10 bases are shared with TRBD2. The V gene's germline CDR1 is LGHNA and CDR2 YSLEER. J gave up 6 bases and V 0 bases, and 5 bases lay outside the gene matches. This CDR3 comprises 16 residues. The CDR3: CASSQDLAGESNEQFF. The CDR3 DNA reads TGCGCCAGCAGCCAAGACCTAGCGGGAGAAAGCAATGAGCAGTTCTTC.

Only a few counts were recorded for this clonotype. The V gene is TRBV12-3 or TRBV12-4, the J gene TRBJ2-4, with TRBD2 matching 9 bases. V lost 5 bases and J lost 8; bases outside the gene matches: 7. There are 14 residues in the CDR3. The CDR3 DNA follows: TGTGCCAGCAGTCAGGGACTAGCTAGGCACATTCAGTACTTC. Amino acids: CASSQGLARHIQYF.

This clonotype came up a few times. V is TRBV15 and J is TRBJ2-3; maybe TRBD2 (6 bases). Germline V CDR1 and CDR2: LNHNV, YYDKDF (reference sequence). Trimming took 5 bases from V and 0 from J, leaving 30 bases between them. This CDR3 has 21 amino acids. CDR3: CATSFTLSSGGETTSTDTQYF. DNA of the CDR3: TGTGCCACCAGCTTTACGCTGTCGTCTGGCGGGGAAACTACTAGCACAGATACGCAGTATTTT.

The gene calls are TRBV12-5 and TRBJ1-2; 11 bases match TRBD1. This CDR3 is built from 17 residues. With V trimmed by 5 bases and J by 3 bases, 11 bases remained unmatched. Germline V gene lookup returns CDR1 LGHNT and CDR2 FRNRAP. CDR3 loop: CASGARTGGGRDYGYTF. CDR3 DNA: TGTGCTAGTGGTGCCCGGACAGGGGGCGGTCGAGACTATGGCTACACCTTC. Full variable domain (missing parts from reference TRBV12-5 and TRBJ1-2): DARVTQTPRHKVTEMGQEVTMRCQPILGHNTVFWYRQTMMQGLELLAYFRNRAPLDDSGMPKDRFSAEMPDATLATLKIQPSEPRDSAVYFCASGARTGGGRDYGYTFGSGTRLTVV.

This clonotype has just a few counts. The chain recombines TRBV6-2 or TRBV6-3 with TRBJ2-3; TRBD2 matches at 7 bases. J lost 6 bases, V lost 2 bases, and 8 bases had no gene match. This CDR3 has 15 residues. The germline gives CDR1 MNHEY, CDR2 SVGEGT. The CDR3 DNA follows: TGTGCCAGCAGTTACCCGCGGGGGACGGGTGATACGCAGTATTTT. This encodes CASSYPRGTGDTQYF.

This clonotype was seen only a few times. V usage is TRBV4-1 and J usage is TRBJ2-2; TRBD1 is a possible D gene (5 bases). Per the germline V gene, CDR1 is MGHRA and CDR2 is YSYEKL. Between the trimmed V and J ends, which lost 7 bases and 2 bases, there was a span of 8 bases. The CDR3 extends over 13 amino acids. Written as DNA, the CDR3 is TGCGCCAGCAAAGGGGCTAACACCGGGGAGCTGTTTTTT. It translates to CASKGANTGELFF.

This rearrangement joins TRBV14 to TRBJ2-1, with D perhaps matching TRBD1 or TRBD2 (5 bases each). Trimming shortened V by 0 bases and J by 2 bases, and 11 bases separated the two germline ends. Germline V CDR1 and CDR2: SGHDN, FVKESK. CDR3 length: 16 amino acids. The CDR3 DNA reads TGTGCCAGCAGCCAAGATTGGGGGAGTACCTACAATGAGCAGTTCTTC. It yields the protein CASSQDWGSTYNEQFF.

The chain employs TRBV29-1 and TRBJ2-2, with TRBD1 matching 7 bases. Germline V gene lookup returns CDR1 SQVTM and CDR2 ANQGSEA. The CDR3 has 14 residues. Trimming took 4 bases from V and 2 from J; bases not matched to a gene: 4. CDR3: CSVGTGENTGELFF. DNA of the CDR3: TGCAGCGTTGGGACAGGAGAAAACACCGGGGAGCTGTTTTTT.

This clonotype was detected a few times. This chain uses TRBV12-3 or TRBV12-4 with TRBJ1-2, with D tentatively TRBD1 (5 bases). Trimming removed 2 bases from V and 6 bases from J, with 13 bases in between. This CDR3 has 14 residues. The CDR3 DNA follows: TGTGCCAGCAGTTTAAGAGGTGCGACAGATGGCTACACCTTC. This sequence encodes CASSLRGATDGYTF.